One sample yielded the 10 T cell receptor beta chains listed below, sequenced in a study of T-cell reconstitution after alpha-beta-depleted transplantation in children. Using unique molecular identifiers, the investigators prepared the TCRbeta library. Via MiXCR, TCRdb re-called the PCR reads, giving one row per CDR3 protein. In the table there are 100,000 to 120,000 distinct CDR3 sequences, about a tenth of which are singletons. Sequences were derived from PBMCs from the stem cell graft donor, sampled from the stem cell graft. The receptors here all came from a human donor who donated a stem cell graft to a child with acute lymphoblastic leukemia.

A single count supports this clonotype. This chain uses TRBV7-2 with TRBJ2-1, with 9 bases identical to TRBD2. The CDR3 has 15 residues. Germline CDR1 SGHTA, CDR2 FQGNSA. J lost 6 bases, V lost 3 bases, and 6 bases had no gene match. The CDR3 reads CASSLGGRGTNEQFF. The CDR3 DNA reads TGTGCCAGCAGCTTGGGCGGGAGGGGTACCAATGAGCAGTTCTTC.

The sample holds many counts of this clonotype. This chain uses TRBV20-1 with TRBJ1-6; TRBD1 agrees at 10 bases. Germline CDR1 DFQATT, CDR2 SNEGSKA (reference sequence). V lost 1 base to trimming and J lost 4 bases; unmatched junction nucleotides: 1. The CDR3 spans 15 residues. CDR3 region: CSARGQGAYNSPLHF. CDR3 nucleotides: TGCAGTGCTAGAGGACAGGGGGCATATAATTCACCCCTCCACTTT.

The table lists this clonotype with many counts. V usage is TRBV14 and J usage is TRBJ2-7; D is perhaps TRBD2 (5 bases). The germline V and J ends were trimmed by 0 bases and 7 bases, with 16 bases remaining between them. CDR3 length equals 15 residues. Germline CDR1 SGHDN, CDR2 FVKESK. CDR3 amino acids: CASSQDRRGRLEQYF. CDR3 sequence (DNA): TGTGCCAGCAGCCAAGATCGCCGGGGTCGCCTAGAGCAGTACTTC.

This clonotype was detected many times. This chain connects TRBV12-3 or TRBV12-4 to TRBJ2-1, with 8 bases aligning to TRBD1. The CDR3 sequence is 15 residues long. V was pared by 6 bases and J by 6 bases, with 10 bases of the junction left unmatched. CDR3 region: CASRPTGGRGNEQFF. CDR3 sequence (DNA): TGTGCCAGCAGACCCACAGGGGGTCGTGGCAATGAGCAGTTCTTC.

Ten or more counts support this clonotype. The chain recombines TRBV18 with TRBJ2-3; maybe TRBD2 (6 bases). Germline lookup yields CDR1 KGHSH and CDR2 LQKENI. With 6 bases removed from V and 4 bases from J, the gap between germline ends came to 11 bases. This CDR3 comprises 13 residues. In DNA form, the CDR3 reads TGTGCCAGCTCTGGAGGGGACGCAGATACGCAGTATTTT. This gives the protein CASSGGDADTQYF.

This clonotype was counted at least ten times. CDR3 in amino acids: CASSRYTSPWANVLTF. The CDR3, as DNA: TGTGCCAGTAGTAGATACACGTCTCCATGGGCCAACGTCCTGACTTTC. The chain recombines TRBV19 with TRBJ2-6, with unresolved D. Germline CDR1 and CDR2: LNHDA and SQIVND (reference sequence). This CDR3 contains 16 residues. V lost 4 bases and J lost 5, with 15 bases in between.

This clonotype occurred many times. The chain has TRBV20-1 and TRBJ1-6; no definite D call. V shed 2 bases and J shed 7 bases, with 12 bases lying between them. Germline V gives CDR1 DFQATT, CDR2 SNEGSKA (reference sequence). The CDR3 contains 14 residues. CDR3 in DNA: TGCAGTGCTAGAATACCCGAGCGGAATTCACCCCTCCACTTT. Its translation is CSARIPERNSPLHF.

There are many counts of this clonotype. The J gene is TRBJ1-2, the V gene TRBV29-1, with TRBD1 matching over 7 bases. The junction had 3 bases not matched to a gene; V was cut back by 0 bases and J by 8 bases. The CDR3 is made up of 12 amino acids. The V gene's germline CDR1 is SQVTM and CDR2 ANQGSEA. CDR3 sequence (DNA): TGCAGCGTTGAAGAGGCAGGGGGAGGCTACACCTTC. Amino acids: CSVEEAGGGYTF.

Many counts were recorded for this clonotype. This sequence joins TRBV3-1 and TRBJ2-1, with 8 bases aligning to TRBD2. CDR1 and CDR2 (germline): LGHDT, YNNKEL (reference sequence). V shed 1 base and J 7 bases; nucleotides not matched to a gene: 6. The CDR3 runs 15 residues. In nucleotides, the CDR3 is TGTGCCAGCAGCCAAGGCGGCGGGGGGAGGAATGAGCAGTTCTTC. Its translation: CASSQGGGGRNEQFF.

This clonotype was seen only a few times. The chain couples TRBV5-1 to TRBJ2-5, with D unclear. Per germline, CDR1 SGHRS and CDR2 YFSETQ. The length of the CDR3 is 14 residues. V was clipped by 4 bases and J by 2 bases, with 12 bases between them. The CDR3 here is CASSLIGQQETQYF. CDR3 nucleotide sequence: TGCGCCAGCAGCCTCATAGGTCAGCAAGAGACCCAGTACTTC.